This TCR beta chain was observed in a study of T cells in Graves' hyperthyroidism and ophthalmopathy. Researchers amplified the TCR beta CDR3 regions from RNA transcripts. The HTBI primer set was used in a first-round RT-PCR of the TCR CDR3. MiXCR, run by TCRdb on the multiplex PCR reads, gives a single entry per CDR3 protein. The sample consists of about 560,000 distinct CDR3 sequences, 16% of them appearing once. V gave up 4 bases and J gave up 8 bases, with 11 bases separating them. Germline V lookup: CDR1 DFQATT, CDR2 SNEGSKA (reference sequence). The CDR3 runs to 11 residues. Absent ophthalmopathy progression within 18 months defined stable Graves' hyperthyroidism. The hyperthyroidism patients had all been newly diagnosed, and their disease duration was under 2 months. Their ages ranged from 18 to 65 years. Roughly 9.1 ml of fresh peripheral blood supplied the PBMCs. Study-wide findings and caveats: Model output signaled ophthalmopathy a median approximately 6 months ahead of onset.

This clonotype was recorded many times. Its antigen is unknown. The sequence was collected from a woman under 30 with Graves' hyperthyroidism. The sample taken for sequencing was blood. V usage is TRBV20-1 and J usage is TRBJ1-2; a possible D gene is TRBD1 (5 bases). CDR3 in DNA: TGCAGTGCTAAAGGGACGGGAGGCTACACCTTC. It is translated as CSAKGTGGYTF.